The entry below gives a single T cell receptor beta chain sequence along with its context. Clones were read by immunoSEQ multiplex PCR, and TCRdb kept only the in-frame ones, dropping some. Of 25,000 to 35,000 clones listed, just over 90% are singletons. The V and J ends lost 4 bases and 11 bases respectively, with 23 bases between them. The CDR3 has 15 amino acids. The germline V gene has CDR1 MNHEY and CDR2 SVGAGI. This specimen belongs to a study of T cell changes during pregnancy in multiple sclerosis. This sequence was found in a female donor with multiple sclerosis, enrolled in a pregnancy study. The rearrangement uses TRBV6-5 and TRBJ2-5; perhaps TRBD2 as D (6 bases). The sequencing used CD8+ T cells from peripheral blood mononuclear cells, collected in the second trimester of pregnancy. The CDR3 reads CASSLIAEFRGEQYF. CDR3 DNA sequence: TGTGCCAGCAGTTTAATAGCGGAGTTTAGAGGGGAGCAGTACTTC.